This T cell receptor beta chain was identified in a study of CD8 T cells in ankylosing spondylitis. This CDR3 spans 15 amino acids. V lost 4 bases, J lost 8 bases, and 7 bases stayed unmatched. Germline CDR1 is SGHTA and CDR2 is FQGTGA. This clonotype was seen a few times. Its antigen is undetermined. In making TCR beta libraries, quantitative 5'-RACE with molecular barcodes was used. TCRdb redid the calling of the 5' RACE reads with MiXCR, one entry per CDR3 protein. Of approximately 250,000 distinct CDR3 sequences in the sample, 32% were seen once. Whole-study findings and limits: Reactive arthritis synovial fluid and blood were previously reported to contain some motif variants.

The receptor was isolated from a male donor with ankylosing spondylitis or in good health (not recorded which). The sequenced material came from blood, either unsorted or a sorted T cell fraction (not recorded which). The gene calls are TRBV7-3 and TRBJ2-2; 10 nucleotides agree with TRBD1. The CDR3 DNA is TGTGCCAGCAGCTCAAGAGACAGGGGGCAAGGGGAGCTGTTTTTT. Translated: CASSSRDRGQGELFF.